This TCR beta chain was profiled in a study of T cells after yellow fever vaccination. Study-level findings and limits: Overall, a small share of clonotypes was seen in both CD4 and CD8 compartments. Reappearing after the booster were most of the clones from primary vaccination (around 96% CD4, 88% CD8). The secondary response showed a weaker magnitude and a faster peak, day 5 versus 15.

With regard to this clonotype: The antigen is not known.

5'RACE template switching added a universal primer site and UMIs to TCR cDNA. One entry per CDR3 protein results from TCRdb running MiXCR on the 5' RACE reads. The table records some 670,000 distinct CDR3 sequences, about 12% of them present only once. The CDR3 has 13 residues. Trimming pared 5 bases from V and 3 bases from J, leaving 10 bases between. CDR1 SGHTA and CDR2 FQGNSA come from the germline V gene. The genes are TRBV7-2 and TRBJ2-5, with a possible D match to TRBD1 (6 bases). The sequenced sample was PBMCs, obtained on the day of the yellow fever booster vaccination. This receptor was obtained from a man aged 30 to 45 who received the YFV17D yellow fever vaccine. CDR3: CASSIGTKETQYF. The CDR3 bases are TGTGCCAGCAGCATAGGGACAAAAGAGACCCAGTACTTC.